This T cell receptor beta chain emerged from a study of cytomegalovirus exposure and HLA in healthy donors. CDR3 size: 15 residues. The germline V gene has CDR1 SQVTM and CDR2 ANQGSEA. The V segment lost 2 bases and the J segment 7 bases; nucleotides outside the gene matches: 6. The study ran its PCR with 60 Vbeta and 13 Jbeta primers. Libraries were prepared by immunoSEQ multiplex PCR; TCRdb keeps only in-frame clonotypes and omits some of them. The table includes fewer than 200,000 clones, approximately 67% detected once. V and J are TRBV29-1 and TRBJ2-2, with 11 positions matching TRBD1. Sequences were obtained from PBMCs. This clonotype was sampled from a woman between 18 and 30 years old in good health and CMV-seropositive. The CDR3 sequence is CSVEMGQGVIGELFF. DNA of the CDR3: TGCAGCGTTGAAATGGGACAGGGGGTTATCGGGGAGCTGTTTTTT.